Described below is a single TCR beta chain sequence and its context. Its antigen is undetermined. RNA transcripts provided the template for amplifying TCR beta CDR3 regions. First-round RT-PCR with HTBI primers preceded a second-round multiplex PCR. TCRdb re-derived calls from the multiplex PCR reads in MiXCR, one entry per CDR3 protein. The sample contains fewer than 650,000 distinct CDR3 sequences, 22% of which appear only once. Where ophthalmopathy was absent within 18 months of follow-up, hyperthyroidism was stable. PBMCs were obtained from 9.5 to 10 ml of fresh peripheral blood. V was trimmed by 4 bases and J by 7 bases, leaving 13 bases between them. CDR1 and CDR2 (germline): MNHNS, SASEGT. This CDR3 contains 13 residues. This entry is derived from a study of Graves' ophthalmopathy and Graves' hyperthyroidism. Points from the study as a whole: Blood samples also showed most expanded thyroid clonotypes exceeding 0.001 frequency. Cross-validated, the 13-signature model showed 87.88%/81.08% sensitivity/specificity, and 80%/75% in the test set.

The V call is TRBV6-1, the J call TRBJ2-5; D is unclear. Sequencing was performed on peripheral blood. The sequence was collected from a woman aged 18 to 35 with stable Graves' hyperthyroidism. Some clones in this sample may be carry-over from other donors' samples. The CDR3 nucleotides read TGTGCCAGCAGTGCCGCTACAATCGGGACCCAGTACTTC. Residues: CASSAATIGTQYF.